Each of the 2 T cell receptor beta chains below was sequenced from the same sample in a study of T-cell memory formation after mild COVID-19. MiXCR was run by TCRdb on the 5' RACE reads, yielding one entry per CDR3 protein. The sample holds about 400,000 distinct CDR3 sequences; around a sixth are singletons and the top ten take around a fifth. Sequences were obtained from PBMCs or a T cell subset sorted from them (not recorded which). These receptors were obtained from a man between 18 and 35 years old who had mild COVID-19 (a few samples of this study predate the infection). Cell type and time point are not known.

This clonotype has more than one count but fewer than ten. The J gene is TRBJ2-1, the V gene TRBV7-8, with TRBD2 matching 10 bases. The V gene's germline CDR1 is SGHVS and CDR2 FQNEAQ. Losses at the gene ends were 5 bases for V and 8 bases for J; bases not matched to a gene: 15. The CDR3 extends over 17 amino acids. The CDR3 protein is CASSLAASGGYRDEQFF. The CDR3, as DNA: TGTGCCAGCAGCCTGGCGGCTAGCGGGGGCTACAGGGATGAGCAGTTCTTC.

This clonotype was observed a handful of times. The chain links TRBV4-3 to TRBJ1-2, with 8 positions matching TRBD1. The CDR3 has 14 amino acids. V lost 11 bases to trimming and J lost 0 bases; unmatched junction nucleotides: 8. Germline V gene sequence: CDR1 LGHNA, CDR2 YSLEER. The CDR3 here is CAERGTGPNYGYTF. CDR3 DNA sequence: TGCGCCGAACGCGGGACAGGCCCTAACTATGGCTACACCTTC.